The clone carrying this TCR beta chain was counted ten times or more. The antigen is not known. The read stops 3 residues short of the end of the CDR3; the missing end is completed from the germline J gene. The assay was immunoSEQ multiplex PCR, and TCRdb's table has in-frame clones only and misses some. Singletons are absent from the sample, which has about 21,000 clones. The V end lost 4 bases, the J end lost 3 bases, and 14 bases lay between the germline ends. The CDR3 loop spans 14 amino acids. The data are from a study of T cell clonality in common variable immunodeficiency. Findings and caveats of the study: T cell subpopulation sequencing would be needed to explain CVID clonality. Reportedly, TCR beta sequences from common variable immunodeficiency showed fewer deletions and N-nucleotide insertions.

Diagnosis required reduced IgG, IgA and/or IgM with specific antibody deficiency. Heparinized whole blood, roughly 4.5 to 8 ml, came from each donor. Sequencing was carried out using peripheral blood mononuclear cells. The chain carries TRBV5-3 and TRBJ2-7, with D uncertain. TRBV5-3 is flagged as an ORF with uncertain function. The clonotype originates from a human donor with common variable immunodeficiency. The CDR3 spells CARSTPRKYYEQYF. The sequenced CDR3 bases are TGTGCCAGAAGCACCCCGCGGAAATACTACGAG.